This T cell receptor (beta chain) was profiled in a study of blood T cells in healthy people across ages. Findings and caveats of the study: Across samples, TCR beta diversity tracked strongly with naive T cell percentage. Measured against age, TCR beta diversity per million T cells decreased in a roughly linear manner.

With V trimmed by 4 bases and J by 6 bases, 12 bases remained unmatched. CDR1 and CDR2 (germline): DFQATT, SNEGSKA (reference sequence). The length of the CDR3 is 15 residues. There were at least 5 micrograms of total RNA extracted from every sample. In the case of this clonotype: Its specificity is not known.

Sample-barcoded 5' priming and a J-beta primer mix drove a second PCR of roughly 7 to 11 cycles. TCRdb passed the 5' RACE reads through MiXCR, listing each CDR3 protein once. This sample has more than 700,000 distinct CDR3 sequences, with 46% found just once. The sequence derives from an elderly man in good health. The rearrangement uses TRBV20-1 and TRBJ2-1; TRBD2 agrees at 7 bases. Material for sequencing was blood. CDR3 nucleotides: TGCAGTGCTAAGGCGGGAGTCGTCCCGGGCAATGAGCAGTTCTTC. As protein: CSAKAGVVPGNEQFF.